Listed below are T cell receptor beta chains from one sample, sequenced in a study of shared clonotypes between healthy human individuals. The method was immunoSEQ multiplex PCR; TCRdb's version includes in-frame clones alone and lacks a portion of them. The sample records about 1 million clones, 65% to 75% being singletons. Sequencing was carried out using memory CD4+ T cells sorted from blood. These receptors were taken from a man younger than 30 in good health. CDR3s include the opening cysteine and the closing phenylalanine or tryptophan. The D gene is left open where the match is weak. Not all rows give a size; the values are once, few, many and, for expanded clones, a class.

CASRSGVQHNEQFF	TGTGCCAGCAGGTCGGGGGTCCAGCACAATGAGCAGTTCTTC	TRBV6-6	few	.	TRBJ2-1
CASTRQNYNSPLHF	TGTGCCAGCACCAGACAGAATTACAATTCACCCCTCCACTTT	TRBV6-5	.	.	TRBJ1-6
CTSSQAREEEETQYF	TGCACCAGCAGCCAAGCGAGGGAGGAGGAAGAGACCCAGTACTTC	TRBV1	.	.	TRBJ2-5
CASRREMNTEAFF	TGTGCCAGCAGGAGGGAAATGAACACTGAAGCTTTCTTT	TRBV6-4	.	.	TRBJ1-1
CASSESAGTRFGTEAFF	TGTGCCAGCAGTGAGTCGGCAGGTACTCGATTTGGCACTGAAGCTTTCTTT	TRBV25-1	.	.	TRBJ1-1
CASSQGTSGGNTIYF	TGTGCCAGCAGCCAAGGGACGTCGGGTGGAAACACCATATATTTT	TRBV14	few	.	TRBJ1-3
CARSQGNEQFF	TGTGCCAGGTCTCAGGGGAATGAGCAGTTCTTC	TRBV2	.	.	TRBJ2-1
CASSLPGLNTEAFF	TGTGCCAGCAGTTTGCCGGGACTAAACACTGAAGCTTTCTTT	TRBV6-1	.	.	TRBJ1-1
CASSLGGTSMDTQYF	TGTGCCAGCAGCTTAGGGGGGACTAGCATGGATACGCAGTATTTT	TRBV7-9	.	TRBD2	TRBJ2-3
CASSLVQGIGETQYF	TGTGCCAGCAGCTTAGTTCAGGGTATTGGGGAGACCCAGTACTTC	TRBV7-9	.	.	TRBJ2-5